This TCR beta chain stems from a study of T cell responses to AZD1222 COVID-19 vaccine. The CDR3 loop spans 13 amino acids. Germline CDR1 and CDR2: SGHDT and YYEEEE. V trimming: 3 bases; J trimming: 6 bases; junction bases outside the gene matches: 1. Study results and caveats: It should be noted that donors were predominantly white British and more often female, and clonal diversity was possibly underestimated. Only 6 or 7 AZD1222 recipients tested seropositive at baseline.

Assay used: immunoSEQ multiplex PCR; TCRdb lists only in-frame clones, some missing. The sample records roughly 150,000 clones, more than 75% being singletons. Of note for this clone: What it binds is unknown.

The source of this sequence is an adult in good health. The material sequenced was peripheral blood, taken on day 0 of AZD1222 vaccination. V and J are TRBV5-6 and TRBJ2-7; 12 bases fit TRBD2. The CDR3 DNA is TGTGCCAGCAGCTCGGGACTAGCGGGCGAGCAGTACTTC. Translating it yields CASSSGLAGEQYF.